This T cell receptor (beta chain) was retrieved from a study of shared clonotypes between healthy human individuals. CDR3 length equals 13 residues. Between the trimmed V and J ends, which lost 0 bases and 10 bases, there was a span of 12 bases. Germline lookup yields CDR1 LGHNA and CDR2 YSLEER. This clone was seen a single time. Assay used: immunoSEQ multiplex PCR; TCRdb lists only in-frame clones, some missing. The data hold around 700,000 clones, with 60% to 80% observed a single time. The chain recombines TRBV4-3 with TRBJ1-1; no definite D call. The sample taken for sequencing was memory CD4+ T cells sorted from blood. Subset reported: CD45RA-negative fraction. The clonotype comes from a woman aged 25 to 45 in good health. CDR3 coding DNA: TGCGCCAGCAGCCAAGATCGAGCGGATGGAGCTTTCTTT. It yields the protein CASSQDRADGAFF.